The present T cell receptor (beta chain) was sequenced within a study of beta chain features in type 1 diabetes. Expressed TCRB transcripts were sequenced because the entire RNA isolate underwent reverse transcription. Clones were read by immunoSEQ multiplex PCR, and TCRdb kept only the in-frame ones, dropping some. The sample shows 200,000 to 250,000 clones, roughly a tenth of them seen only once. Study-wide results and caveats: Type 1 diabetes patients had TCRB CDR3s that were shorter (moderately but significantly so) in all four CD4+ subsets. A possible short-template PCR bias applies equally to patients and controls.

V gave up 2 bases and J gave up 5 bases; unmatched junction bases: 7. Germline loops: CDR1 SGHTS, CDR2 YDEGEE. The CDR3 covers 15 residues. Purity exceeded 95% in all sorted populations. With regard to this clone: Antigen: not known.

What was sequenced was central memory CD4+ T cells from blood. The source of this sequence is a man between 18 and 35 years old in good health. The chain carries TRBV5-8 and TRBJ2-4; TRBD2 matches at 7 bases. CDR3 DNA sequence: TGTGCCAGCAGCTTCTCCCCCGCGGGGGAAAACATTCAGTACTTC. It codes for CASSFSPAGENIQYF.